The rows below give T cell receptor beta chains drawn from one sample of a study of regulatory T cells in long-lasting Graves disease. MiXCR, run by TCRdb on the multiplex PCR reads, gives a single entry per CDR3 protein. Among some 250,000 distinct CDR3 sequences, roughly 18% were seen once, and the ten largest hold 14%. These same data were also listed under a study on T cells in Graves' hyperthyroidism and ophthalmopathy.

Sequencing was performed on peripheral blood mononuclear cells (PBMCs), taken at new diagnosis, from a patient treated with antithyroid drugs. These receptors were obtained from a woman in her twenties or thirties with Graves disease. The CDR3 runs from the conserved cysteine through the conserved F or W. D genes are given only for firm matches. A clone size is listed for some rows: how often the clone was seen (once, few, many), or a class if it is expanded.

v_gene: TRBV5-1; j_gene: TRBJ2-3; abundance: -; d_gene: -; CDR3aa: CASNVGSITDTQYF; CDR3nt: TGCGCCAGCAATGTAGGAAGTATCACAGATACGCAGTATTTT
v_gene: TRBV18; j_gene: TRBJ1-2; abundance: -; d_gene: -; CDR3aa: CASSRVRGQYGYTF; CDR3nt: TGTGCCAGCTCACGAGTCAGGGGACAATATGGCTACACCTTC
v_gene: TRBV28; j_gene: TRBJ2-3; abundance: many; d_gene: TRBD2; CDR3aa: CASSLILAGGSLGDTQYF; CDR3nt: TGTGCCAGCAGTCTCATCCTGGCGGGGGGCAGTTTGGGAGATACGCAGTATTTT
v_gene: TRBV28; j_gene: TRBJ1-1; abundance: many; d_gene: TRBD1; CDR3aa: CASSIQGFTEAFF; CDR3nt: TGTGCCAGCAGTATACAGGGGTTCACTGAAGCTTTCTTT
v_gene: TRBV19; j_gene: TRBJ1-4; abundance: many; d_gene: TRBD1; CDR3aa: CASRMDRVAEKLFF; CDR3nt: TGTGCCAGTAGGATGGACAGGGTAGCTGAAAAACTGTTTTTT
v_gene: TRBV12-3/TRBV12-4; j_gene: TRBJ1-1; abundance: many; d_gene: TRBD1; CDR3aa: CASSDRTGLLITEAFF; CDR3nt: TGTGCCAGCAGTGATCGGACAGGGCTGCTAATTACTGAAGCTTTCTTT
v_gene: TRBV12-5; j_gene: TRBJ2-7; abundance: many; d_gene: TRBD1; CDR3aa: CASGLVVGQGIYEQYF; CDR3nt: TGTGCTAGTGGTTTGGTAGTGGGACAGGGGATCTACGAGCAGTACTTC
v_gene: TRBV4-3; j_gene: TRBJ2-2; abundance: -; d_gene: -; CDR3aa: CASSQDWGPGELFF; CDR3nt: TGCGCCAGCAGCCAAGACTGGGGCCCCGGGGAGCTGTTTTTT
v_gene: TRBV5-6; j_gene: TRBJ1-1; abundance: many; d_gene: -; CDR3aa: CASSLVNEAFF; CDR3nt: TGTGCCAGCAGCTTGGTGAATGAAGCTTTCTTT
v_gene: TRBV9; j_gene: TRBJ1-1; abundance: -; d_gene: TRBD1; CDR3aa: CASSPIIPGGTEAFF; CDR3nt: TGTGCCAGCAGCCCAATAATACCAGGGGGCACTGAAGCTTTCTTT
v_gene: TRBV6-5; j_gene: TRBJ1-5; abundance: -; d_gene: -; CDR3aa: CASSYSPGGSNQPQHF; CDR3nt: TGTGCCAGCAGTTACTCGCCGGGGGGTTCCAATCAGCCCCAGCATTTT
v_gene: TRBV7-9; j_gene: TRBJ1-1; abundance: few; d_gene: -; CDR3aa: CVSSGRGARTEAFF; CDR3nt: TGTGTCAGCAGCGGCAGAGGTGCTCGAACTGAAGCTTTCTTT
v_gene: TRBV20-1; j_gene: TRBJ2-7; abundance: many; d_gene: -; CDR3aa: CSAIPKGSSYEQYF; CDR3nt: TGCAGTGCTATACCGAAGGGGAGCTCCTACGAGCAGTACTTC
v_gene: TRBV2; j_gene: TRBJ2-5; abundance: many; d_gene: TRBD2; CDR3aa: CASSGTSRGETQYF; CDR3nt: TGTGCCAGCAGTGGGACTAGCAGGGGAGAGACCCAGTACTTC
v_gene: TRBV15; j_gene: TRBJ1-6; abundance: many; d_gene: -; CDR3aa: CATSRGYDGNSPLHF; CDR3nt: TGTGCCACCAGCAGAGGTTATGACGGAAATTCACCCCTCCACTTT
v_gene: TRBV5-4; j_gene: TRBJ1-1; abundance: few; d_gene: -; CDR3aa: CASSLERSTEAFF; CDR3nt: TGTGCCAGCAGCTTGGAAAGGTCCACTGAAGCTTTCTTT
v_gene: TRBV5-1; j_gene: TRBJ1-1; abundance: -; d_gene: TRBD1; CDR3aa: CASSFTGQRNTEAFF; CDR3nt: TGCGCCAGCAGCTTTACGGGACAGCGGAACACTGAAGCTTTCTTT
v_gene: TRBV20-1; j_gene: TRBJ2-3; abundance: many; d_gene: -; CDR3aa: CSAINGFSPDTQYF; CDR3nt: TGCAGTGCCATAAATGGCTTCTCCCCAGATACGCAGTATTTT
v_gene: TRBV9; j_gene: TRBJ2-3; abundance: many; d_gene: TRBD2; CDR3aa: CASSLSSGGTDTQYF; CDR3nt: TGTGCCAGCAGCCTTAGTAGCGGGGGTACAGATACGCAGTATTTT
v_gene: TRBV19; j_gene: TRBJ1-2; abundance: many; d_gene: -; CDR3aa: CASSIGRVDGYTF; CDR3nt: TGTGCCAGTAGTATCGGCAGGGTAGATGGCTACACCTTC
v_gene: TRBV6-2/TRBV6-3; j_gene: TRBJ1-5; abundance: many; d_gene: -; CDR3aa: CASSSGTLGNPQHF; CDR3nt: TGTGCCAGCAGTTCCGGGACCCTTGGCAATCCCCAGCATTTT
v_gene: TRBV5-1; j_gene: TRBJ2-1; abundance: -; d_gene: -; CDR3aa: CASSFLAGSSYNERFF; CDR3nt: TGCGCCAGCAGCTTCCTCGCGGGAAGCTCCTACAATGAGCGGTTCTTC
v_gene: TRBV6-5; j_gene: TRBJ2-5; abundance: many; d_gene: TRBD1; CDR3aa: CASSLQGAGETQYF; CDR3nt: TGTGCCAGCAGTTTACAGGGGGCTGGAGAGACCCAGTACTTC
v_gene: TRBV19; j_gene: TRBJ2-3; abundance: few; d_gene: TRBD1; CDR3aa: CASSIRDSITDTQYF; CDR3nt: TGTGCCAGTAGTATCAGGGACAGTATCACAGATACGCAGTATTTT
v_gene: TRBV3-1; j_gene: TRBJ2-3; abundance: many; d_gene: TRBD2; CDR3aa: CASSQRAGGSTDTQYF; CDR3nt: TGTGCCAGCAGCCAGAGAGCGGGGGGAAGCACAGATACGCAGTATTTT
v_gene: TRBV5-1; j_gene: TRBJ2-2; abundance: -; d_gene: -; CDR3aa: CASSLGDLPGYTGELFF; CDR3nt: TGTGCCAGCAGCTTGGGAGACCTGCCAGGTTACACCGGGGAGCTGTTTTTT
v_gene: TRBV5-1; j_gene: TRBJ2-5; abundance: many; d_gene: -; CDR3aa: CASSFDVRGSQETQYF; CDR3nt: TGCGCCAGCAGCTTTGATGTCAGGGGCTCCCAAGAGACCCAGTACTTC
v_gene: TRBV2; j_gene: TRBJ2-1; abundance: many; d_gene: TRBD2; CDR3aa: CASKGLAGNNEQFF; CDR3nt: TGTGCCAGCAAGGGTCTAGCGGGTAACAATGAGCAGTTCTTC
v_gene: TRBV12-3/TRBV12-4; j_gene: TRBJ1-5; abundance: many; d_gene: TRBD1; CDR3aa: CASSKLGRGRGKQPQHF; CDR3nt: TGTGCCAGCAGTAAACTCGGGAGGGGGCGCGGGAAGCAGCCCCAGCATTTT
v_gene: TRBV19; j_gene: TRBJ1-1; abundance: many; d_gene: -; CDR3aa: CASSRRSASGEAFF; CDR3nt: TGTGCCAGTAGTCGCCGATCGGCTTCAGGGGAAGCTTTCTTT
v_gene: TRBV12-3/TRBV12-4; j_gene: TRBJ1-4; abundance: many; d_gene: -; CDR3aa: CASSLLAPGPNEKLFF; CDR3nt: TGTGCCAGCAGTTTGCTCGCGCCAGGACCTAATGAAAAACTGTTTTTT
v_gene: TRBV20-1; j_gene: TRBJ1-1; abundance: many; d_gene: -; CDR3aa: CSASSQGTEAFF; CDR3nt: TGCAGTGCTAGTTCCCAAGGGACTGAAGCTTTCTTT
v_gene: TRBV5-4; j_gene: TRBJ1-3; abundance: many; d_gene: -; CDR3aa: CASSPSDGGTGNTIYF; CDR3nt: TGTGCCAGCAGCCCGAGTGACGGTGGGACTGGAAACACCATATATTTT
v_gene: TRBV7-8; j_gene: TRBJ2-5; abundance: many; d_gene: -; CDR3aa: CASSPYPGTQETQYF; CDR3nt: TGTGCCAGCAGCCCGTATCCCGGGACTCAAGAGACCCAGTACTTC
v_gene: TRBV19; j_gene: TRBJ2-2; abundance: -; d_gene: TRBD1; CDR3aa: CASNRRGRAGELFF; CDR3nt: TGTGCCAGTAATAGAAGGGGGCGAGCCGGGGAGCTGTTTTTT
v_gene: TRBV7-9; j_gene: TRBJ2-1; abundance: many; d_gene: -; CDR3aa: CASSSERVGYNEQFF; CDR3nt: TGTGCCAGCAGCTCCGAGAGGGTAGGATACAATGAGCAGTTCTTC
v_gene: TRBV7-2; j_gene: TRBJ2-2; abundance: many; d_gene: -; CDR3aa: CASSFKRDTGELFF; CDR3nt: TGTGCCAGCAGCTTCAAAAGGGACACCGGGGAGCTGTTTTTT
v_gene: TRBV18; j_gene: TRBJ1-6; abundance: many; d_gene: -; CDR3aa: CASSRGSVVSPLHF; CDR3nt: TGTGCCAGCTCACGAGGGAGCGTAGTATCACCCCTCCACTTT
v_gene: TRBV19; j_gene: TRBJ2-7; abundance: many; d_gene: TRBD1; CDR3aa: CASSMVARGTSYEQYF; CDR3nt: TGTGCCAGTAGTATGGTCGCCAGGGGGACCTCCTACGAGCAGTACTTC
v_gene: TRBV7-2; j_gene: TRBJ2-3; abundance: many; d_gene: TRBD1; CDR3aa: CASSLTGDTDTQYF; CDR3nt: TGTGCCAGCAGCCTCACAGGGGACACAGATACGCAGTATTTT
v_gene: TRBV12-3/TRBV12-4; j_gene: TRBJ2-1; abundance: many; d_gene: -; CDR3aa: CASSFPGDEQFF; CDR3nt: TGTGCCAGCAGTTTCCCGGGAGATGAGCAGTTCTTC
v_gene: TRBV12-3/TRBV12-4; j_gene: TRBJ1-1; abundance: many; d_gene: -; CDR3aa: CASSLVGGPKVAFF; CDR3nt: TGTGCCAGCAGTTTAGTAGGCGGCCCGAAAGTTGCTTTCTTT
v_gene: TRBV20-1; j_gene: TRBJ2-1; abundance: many; d_gene: -; CDR3aa: CSARVPSVNEQFF; CDR3nt: TGCAGTGCTAGAGTCCCCAGCGTGAATGAGCAGTTCTTC
v_gene: TRBV27; j_gene: TRBJ2-2; abundance: many; d_gene: TRBD2; CDR3aa: CASSFPTSGGKDFRELFF; CDR3nt: TGTGCCAGCAGTTTTCCGACTAGCGGGGGGAAGGATTTTAGGGAGCTGTTTTTT
v_gene: TRBV2; j_gene: TRBJ2-2; abundance: -; d_gene: TRBD2; CDR3aa: CASSRAGGPTGELFF; CDR3nt: TGTGCCAGCAGTCGAGCGGGAGGACCCACCGGGGAGCTGTTTTTT
v_gene: TRBV7-9; j_gene: TRBJ1-1; abundance: many; d_gene: -; CDR3aa: CASGSIGMNTEAFF; CDR3nt: TGTGCCAGCGGGAGTATAGGGATGAACACTGAAGCTTTCTTT
v_gene: TRBV15; j_gene: TRBJ1-1; abundance: many; d_gene: -; CDR3aa: CATSSRDVKAFF; CDR3nt: TGTGCCACCAGCAGTCGGGATGTTAAAGCTTTCTTT
v_gene: TRBV4-1; j_gene: TRBJ2-5; abundance: many; d_gene: -; CDR3aa: CASSQDRAFQETQYF; CDR3nt: TGCGCCAGCAGCCAAGACAGGGCATTTCAAGAGACCCAGTACTTC
v_gene: TRBV11-2; j_gene: TRBJ1-1; abundance: many; d_gene: -; CDR3aa: CASSLKRNTEAFF; CDR3nt: TGTGCCAGCAGCTTGAAGAGGAACACTGAAGCTTTCTTT
v_gene: TRBV11-2; j_gene: TRBJ2-7; abundance: many; d_gene: TRBD2; CDR3aa: CASSPGGGPESREQYF; CDR3nt: TGTGCCAGCAGCCCGGGGGGTGGGCCCGAATCCCGCGAGCAGTACTTC